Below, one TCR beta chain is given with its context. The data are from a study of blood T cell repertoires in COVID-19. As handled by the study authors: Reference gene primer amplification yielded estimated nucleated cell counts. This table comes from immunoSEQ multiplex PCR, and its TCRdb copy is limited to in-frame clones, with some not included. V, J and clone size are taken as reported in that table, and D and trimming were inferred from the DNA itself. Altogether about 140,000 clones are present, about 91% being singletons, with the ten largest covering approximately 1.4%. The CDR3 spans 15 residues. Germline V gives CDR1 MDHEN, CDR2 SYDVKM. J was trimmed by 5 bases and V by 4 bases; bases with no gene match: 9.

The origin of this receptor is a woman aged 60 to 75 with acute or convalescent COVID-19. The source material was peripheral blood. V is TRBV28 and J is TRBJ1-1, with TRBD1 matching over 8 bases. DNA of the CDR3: TGTGCCAGCAGTTCGGGACAGGTGGGGAAGACTGAAGCTTTCTTT. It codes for CASSSGQVGKTEAFF.